The TCR beta chain under discussion was sequenced for a study of cytomegalovirus exposure and HLA in healthy donors. The CDR3 sequence is 15 residues long. In germline, CDR1 is MGHRA, CDR2 YSYEKL. Trimming at V came to 1 base and at J to 13 bases, leaving 8 bases not matched to a gene. Generated by immunoSEQ multiplex PCR, the TCRdb table keeps only in-frame clones and is missing some. The table includes 100,000 to 150,000 clones, roughly nine tenths detected once. The TCR originated in a woman younger than 30 in good health and CMV-seronegative. Sequencing was carried out using PBMCs. The chain joins TRBV4-1 to TRBJ2-2, with 11 bases that match TRBD2. The CDR3 is CASSQGVASGGLLFF. CDR3 nucleotides: TGCGCCAGCAGCCAAGGGGTAGCTAGCGGGGGGTTGCTGTTTTTT.